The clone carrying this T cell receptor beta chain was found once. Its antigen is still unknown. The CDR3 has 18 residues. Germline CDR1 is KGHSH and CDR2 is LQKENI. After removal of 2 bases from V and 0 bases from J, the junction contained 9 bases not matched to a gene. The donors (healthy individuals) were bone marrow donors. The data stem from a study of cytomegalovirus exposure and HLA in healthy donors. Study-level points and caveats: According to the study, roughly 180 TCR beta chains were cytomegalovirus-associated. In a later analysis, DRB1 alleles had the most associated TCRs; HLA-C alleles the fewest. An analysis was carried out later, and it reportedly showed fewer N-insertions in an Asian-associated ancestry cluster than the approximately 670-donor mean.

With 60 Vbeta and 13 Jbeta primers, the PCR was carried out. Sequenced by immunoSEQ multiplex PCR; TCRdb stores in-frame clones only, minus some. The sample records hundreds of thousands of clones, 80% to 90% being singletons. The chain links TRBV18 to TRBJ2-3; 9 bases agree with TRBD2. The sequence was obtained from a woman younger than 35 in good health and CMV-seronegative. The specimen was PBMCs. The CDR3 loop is CASSPVGLAGTSTDTQYF. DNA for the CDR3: TGTGCCAGCTCACCAGTGGGACTAGCAGGAACTAGCACAGATACGCAGTATTTT. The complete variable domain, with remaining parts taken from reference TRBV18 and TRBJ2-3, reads NAGVMQNPRHLVRRRGQEARLRCSPMKGHSHVYWYRQLPEEGLKFMVYLQKENIIDESGMPKERFSAEFPKEGPSILRIQQVVRGDSAAYFCASSPVGLAGTSTDTQYFGPGTRLTVL.